What follows are 10 T cell receptor beta chains derived from one specimen sequenced in a study of cytomegalovirus exposure and HLA in healthy donors (dated by TCRdb to the late 2010s). Library prep was done by the immunoSEQ multiplex PCR assay. For the multiplex PCR, a mixture combining 60 forward primers for TCR Vbeta segments and 13 reverse primers for TCR Jbeta segments was used. Entries here come from immuneACCESS through TCRdb and include only in-frame sequences with V and J called. Some clones fail to appear in such tables; in the studies checked, an unresolved V gene covers under half of the shortfall, and the cause of the remainder is unknown. The sample includes 90,000 to 95,000 clones, with 80% observed a single time. Approximately 2% of the sample belongs to the ten largest clones. The sequencing input was PBMCs. Receptors originate from a man aged 18 to 30 in good health and CMV-seronegative.

The chain joins TRBV14 to TRBJ2-7; TRBD1 is a possible D gene (6 bases). CDR3 length: 13 amino acids. The ends were cut back, 0 bases at V and 6 bases at J, with 9 bases in the middle. CDR1 is SGHDN, CDR2 FVKESK, per germline. CDR3 DNA sequence: TGTGCCAGCAGCCAAGAAACCAGGGGCGAGCAGTACTTC. Protein product: CASSQETRGEQYF.

This clone was counted a single time. This chain links TRBV18 with TRBJ2-7; TRBD2 aligns across 10 bases. CDR1 is KGHSH, CDR2 LQKENI, per germline. Germline trimming cut 3 bases from V and 5 bases from J; bases unmatched to any gene: 7. The CDR3 consists of 15 residues. This CDR3 is CASSPGRAGGDEQYF. CDR3 nucleotides: TGTGCCAGCTCACCTGGGCGAGCGGGGGGGGACGAGCAGTACTTC. Filled out from reference TRBV18 and TRBJ2-7, the complete variable domain reads NAGVMQNPRHLVRRRGQEARLRCSPMKGHSHVYWYRQLPEEGLKFMVYLQKENIIDESGMPKERFSAEFPKEGPSILRIQQVVRGDSAAYFCASSPGRAGGDEQYFGPGTRLTVT.

This rearrangement joins TRBV6-5 to TRBJ2-7, with D maybe TRBD2 (5 bases). CDR1 and CDR2 (germline): MNHEY, SVGAGI. V was clipped by 7 bases and J by 3 bases, with 13 bases between them. The CDR3 loop spans 13 amino acids. CDR3 loop: CASTRAVGYEQYF. The CDR3 nucleotides read TGTGCCAGCACGAGAGCGGTCGGCTACGAGCAGTACTTC.

This clone has just one count. The rearrangement uses TRBV2 and TRBJ1-5; tentative D call: TRBD1 (6 bases). Trimming took 2 bases from V and 7 from J, leaving 18 bases between them. CDR1 and CDR2 (germline): SNHLY, FYNNEI. The CDR3 has 16 amino acids. CDR3 DNA: TGTGCCAGCAGTGAAAGGGTAGGGGGAGGGAGGCAGCCCCAGCATTTT. Its protein product is CASSERVGGGRQPQHF.

This sequence joins TRBV5-1 and TRBJ2-7; the match to TRBD1 covers 7 bases. CDR1 is SGHRS, CDR2 YFSETQ, per germline. The trim removed 0 bases at V and 2 bases at J, leaving 2 bases unmatched. This CDR3 comprises 14 residues. DNA for the CDR3: TGCGCCAGCAGCTTGGAAGGACAGGCCTACGAGCAGTACTTC. It is translated as CASSLEGQAYEQYF.

This chain connects TRBV5-6 to TRBJ1-2; the D gene is possibly TRBD1 (6 bases). Trimming cost V 0 bases and J 4 bases, with 13 bases left between them. The CDR3 runs to 15 residues. Per germline, CDR1 SGHDT and CDR2 YYEEEE. The DNA for the CDR3 is TGTGCCAGCAGCTTGGGACAGGCCGGTCTCTATGGCTACACCTTC. It translates to CASSLGQAGLYGYTF. The variable domain in full, with the rest retrieved from reference TRBV5-6 and TRBJ1-2, is DAGVTQSPTHLIKTRGQQVTLRCSPKSGHDTVSWYQQALGQGPQFIFQYYEEEERQRGNFPDRFSGHQFPNYSSELNVNALLLGDSALYLCASSLGQAGLYGYTFGSGTRLTVV.

The rearrangement uses TRBV7-2 and TRBJ2-7, with 8 bases matching TRBD2. CDR3 length: 16 residues. V lost 5 bases, J lost 2 bases, and 11 bases stayed unmatched. Germline CDR1 reads SGHTA; CDR2 reads FQGNSA. This CDR3 reads CASSAGWRGATYEQYF. The CDR3, as DNA: TGTGCCAGCAGCGCGGGCTGGCGGGGGGCAACCTACGAGCAGTACTTC.

The V and J genes are TRBV11-2 and TRBJ1-3, with D possibly matching TRBD1 (5 bases). The ends were cut back, 5 bases at V and 0 bases at J, with 14 bases in the middle. The CDR3 is made up of 16 amino acids. Germline CDR1 is SGHAT and CDR2 is FQNNGV. This CDR3 reads CASSPGGYVSGNTIYF. The CDR3 nucleotides are TGTGCCAGCAGCCCCGGGGGGTACGTCTCTGGAAACACCATATATTTT.

The sample holds a few counts of this clone. The chain links TRBV7-6 to TRBJ1-4; D is undetermined. V was pared by 3 bases and J by 0 bases, with 8 bases between. The CDR3 loop spans 15 amino acids. CDR1 and CDR2 from the germline V gene are SGHVS and FNYEAQ. The CDR3 bases are TGTGCCAGCAGCTTCTCGGGTTCAACTAATGAAAAACTGTTTTTT. It is translated as CASSFSGSTNEKLFF. Variable domain in full (rest from reference TRBV7-6 and TRBJ1-4): GAGVSQSPRYKVTKRGQDVALRCDPISGHVSLYWYRQALGQGPEFLTYFNYEAQQDKSGLPNDRFSAERPEGSISTLTIQRTEQRDSAMYRCASSFSGSTNEKLFFGSGTQLSVL.

The CDR3 sequence is CASSPRQGSNEKLFF. CDR3 DNA sequence: TGTGCCAGCAGCCCCAGACAGGGTTCTAATGAAAAACTGTTTTTT. V usage is TRBV5-4 and J usage is TRBJ1-4, with 7 bases that match TRBD1. Germline loops: CDR1 SGHNT, CDR2 YYREEE (reference sequence). This CDR3 comprises 15 residues. Trimming took 4 bases from V and 3 from J; bases not matched to a gene: 6.